Each of the 20 T cell receptor beta chains below was sequenced from the same sample in a study of blood T cell repertoires in COVID-19. Libraries were prepared by immunoSEQ multiplex PCR; TCRdb keeps only in-frame clonotypes and omits some of them. This sample yields 250,000 to 300,000 clones, of which 91% are seen a single time; approximately 2% belongs to the top ten. The sample comprised peripheral blood. Source of these receptors: a woman aged 25 to 39 with COVID-19, enrolled during active disease.

The genes are TRBV5-8 and TRBJ1-1, with D perhaps matching TRBD1 (5 bases). Trimming pared 4 bases from V and 1 base from J, leaving 8 bases between. Germline V gene data show CDR1 as SGHTS and CDR2 as YDEGEE. The CDR3 totals 13 residues. Written as DNA, the CDR3 is TGTGCCAGCAGCGTTGACAGGAACACTGAAGCTTTCTTT. Translated, it gives CASSVDRNTEAFF.

This chain uses TRBV5-1 with TRBJ2-1, with 11 positions matching TRBD2. CDR1 is SGHRS and CDR2 is YFSETQ in the germline V gene. V lost 2 bases, J lost 6 bases, and 7 bases stayed unmatched. The CDR3 totals 16 residues. The chain's CDR3 is CASSFVAGGTSNEQFF. CDR3 nucleotides: TGCGCCAGCAGCTTCGTAGCGGGAGGGACCTCCAATGAGCAGTTCTTC. The full variable domain, its missing parts supplied by reference TRBV5-1 and TRBJ2-1, is KAGVTQTPRYLIKTRGQQVTLSCSPISGHRSVSWYQQTPGQGLQFLFEYFSETQRNKGNFPGRFSGRQFSNSRSEMNVSTLELGDSALYLCASSFVAGGTSNEQFFGPGTRLTVL.

The J gene is TRBJ2-1, the V gene TRBV28, with 10 bases lining up with TRBD2. With V trimmed by 6 bases and J by 2 bases, 7 bases remained unmatched. CDR3 size: 16 residues. Germline CDR1 MDHEN, CDR2 SYDVKM. The CDR3 sequence is CASSLGLAATYNEQFF. As DNA, the CDR3 is TGTGCCAGCAGCCTCGGACTAGCGGCCACCTACAATGAGCAGTTCTTC.

In its sample, this clone was seen once. The chain has TRBV5-4 and TRBJ1-2; 8 bases map to TRBD1. There are 15 residues in the CDR3. CDR1 is SGHNT, CDR2 YYREEE, per germline (reference sequence). The trim removed 0 bases at V and 4 bases at J, leaving 5 bases unmatched. The CDR3: CASSLGQGTPYGYTF. The CDR3 bases are TGTGCCAGCAGCTTGGGACAGGGGACTCCCTATGGCTACACCTTC.

V is TRBV15 and J is TRBJ2-1; TRBD1 agrees at 9 bases. CDR1 is LNHNV, CDR2 YYDKDF, per germline (reference sequence). After removal of 3 bases from V and 3 bases from J, the junction contained 24 bases not matched to a gene. This CDR3 spans 22 amino acids. For the CDR3, the DNA is TGTGCCACCAGCAGGATTTTCTCCGGGACAGGGACTATCCCCCTAATCTACAATGAGCAGTTCTTC. Translation: CATSRIFSGTGTIPLIYNEQFF.

The chain combines TRBV24-1 with TRBJ2-1; 9 bases agree with TRBD2. The CDR3 consists of 14 residues. The V gene end was trimmed by 4 bases and the J gene end by 7 bases; junction bases not matched to a gene: 4. Germline lookup yields CDR1 KGHDR and CDR2 SFDVKD. Here the CDR3 reads CATSDAGGRNEQFF. The CDR3 nucleotides are TGTGCCACCAGTGACGCGGGAGGGAGGAATGAGCAGTTCTTC.

The chain joins TRBV3-1 (or the pseudogene TRBV3-2) to TRBJ2-7; 10 bases are a match to TRBD1. Germline V CDR1 and CDR2: LGHDT, YNNKEL (reference sequence). The CDR3 spans 15 residues. V lost 4 bases and J lost 7; bases outside the gene matches: 10. The chain's CDR3 is CASSLSPRDRGEQYF. The CDR3 region has the DNA TGTGCCAGCAGCCTCAGTCCCCGGGACAGGGGTGAGCAGTACTTC.

The J gene is TRBJ2-5, the V gene TRBV5-1, with 9 bases lining up with TRBD2. Germline V gene sequence: CDR1 SGHRS, CDR2 YFSETQ. The CDR3 is made up of 14 amino acids. V shed 4 bases and J 5 bases; nucleotides not matched to a gene: 6. CDR3: CASSEGLALETQYF. The CDR3 DNA is TGCGCCAGCAGCGAGGGACTAGCACTCGAGACCCAGTACTTC.

This sequence joins TRBV3-1 (or the pseudogene TRBV3-2) and TRBJ2-7; the D gene is possibly TRBD2 (5 bases). This CDR3 is built from 13 residues. In germline, CDR1 is LGHDT, CDR2 YNNKEL (reference sequence). The V end was cut by 4 bases, the J end by 2 bases, with 9 bases between. CDR3 bases: TGTGCCAGCAGCCTGCGGGTTGCCTACGAGCAGTACTTC. Residues: CASSLRVAYEQYF.

The chain links TRBV6-5 to TRBJ2-1; 9 nucleotides match TRBD1. Trimming took 6 bases from V and 6 from J; bases not matched to a gene: 9. CDR1 and CDR2 (germline): MNHEY, SVGAGI. The CDR3 spans 15 residues. This CDR3 reads CASSDGTGYPNEQFF. The CDR3 nucleotides are TGTGCCAGCAGCGACGGGACAGGGTACCCCAATGAGCAGTTCTTC.

The chain has TRBV28 and TRBJ1-1; D ambiguous. Deletions cut 2 bases from V and 2 bases from J, with 9 bases between. This CDR3 has 14 residues. CDR1 MDHEN and CDR2 SYDVKM come from the germline V gene. The CDR3 reads CASSLGGSNTEAFF. DNA of the CDR3: TGTGCCAGCAGTTTAGGAGGGAGCAACACTGAAGCTTTCTTT.

The rearrangement links TRBV5-1 to TRBJ2-3; D gene ambiguous. Deletions cut 3 bases from V and 2 bases from J, with 16 bases between. This CDR3 is built from 16 residues. Germline-derived CDR1 and CDR2 are SGHRS and YFSETQ. In DNA form, the CDR3 reads TGCGCCAGCAGCTCGAGTGCCCACGAAATCACAGATACGCAGTATTTT. It yields the protein CASSSSAHEITDTQYF.

CDR3 nucleotides: TGTGCCAGCAGCTCGCATACAGGCCAGCCCCAGCATTTT. It specifies CASSSHTGQPQHF. This chain uses TRBV7-8 with TRBJ1-5, with a weak D call TRBD1 (5 bases). The CDR3 length is 13 residues. The ends were cut back, 4 bases at V and 7 bases at J, with 11 bases in the middle. Per germline, CDR1 SGHVS and CDR2 FQNEAQ.

The CDR3 reads CAWSTIGNTGELFF. The CDR3 region has the DNA TGTGCCTGGAGTACCATCGGGAACACCGGGGAGCTGTTTTTT. This sequence joins TRBV30 and TRBJ2-2; no clear D gene. Germline loops: CDR1 GTSNPN, CDR2 SVGIG (reference sequence). The CDR3 sequence is 14 residues long. The ends were cut back, 2 bases at V and 1 base at J, with 8 bases in the middle.

V usage is TRBV19 and J usage is TRBJ2-5; maybe TRBD1 (6 bases). There are 15 residues in the CDR3. CDR1 and CDR2 from the germline V gene are LNHDA and SQIVND (reference sequence). V was cut by 10 bases and J by 7 bases, with 25 bases left in between. CDR3 nucleotide sequence: TGTGCCACTAGAACGGGACACGGCGTGTACGGGACCCAGTACTTC. Its protein is CATRTGHGVYGTQYF.

This clone was found a few times. V and J are TRBV18 and TRBJ2-7; 12 nucleotides line up with TRBD1. Germline loops: CDR1 KGHSH, CDR2 LQKENI. The junction had 7 bases not matched to a gene; V was cut back by 5 bases and J by 2 bases. The CDR3 is 16 amino acids. In nucleotides, the CDR3 is TGTGCCAGCTCAGTCGGGGACAGGGGGCTTACCTACGAGCAGTACTTC. This encodes CASSVGDRGLTYEQYF.

The chain uses TRBV11-2 and TRBJ2-3; 9 bases align to TRBD2. Germline values: CDR1 SGHAT, CDR2 FQNNGV. Losses at the gene ends were 4 bases for V and 6 bases for J; bases not matched to a gene: 5. The CDR3 runs 14 residues. CDR3 sequence reads: CASSSAGGPDTQYF. DNA for the CDR3: TGTGCCAGCAGCTCCGCGGGAGGGCCGGATACGCAGTATTTT. Together with reference TRBV11-2 and TRBJ2-3, the CDR3 gives the full variable domain: EAGVAQSPRYKIIEKRQSVAFWCNPISGHATLYWYQQILGQGPKLLIQFQNNGVVDDSQLPKDRFSAERLKGVDSTLKIQPAKLEDSAVYLCASSSAGGPDTQYFGPGTRLTVL.

V usage is TRBV10-1 and J usage is TRBJ1-1; a weak D match, TRBD1 (6 bases). Germline V gene sequence: CDR1 WNHNN, CDR2 SYGVQD (reference sequence). The CDR3 runs to 15 residues. V was pared by 2 bases and J by 0 bases, with 10 bases between. Written as DNA, the CDR3 is TGCGCCAGCAGTGAGCGGACAGCGATGAACACTGAAGCTTTCTTT. Amino acid sequence: CASSERTAMNTEAFF.

The chain couples TRBV19 to TRBJ2-7; TRBD1 matches at 8 bases. With 5 bases clipped from V and 5 bases from J, the junction kept 14 bases outside the gene matches. This CDR3 is built from 16 residues. Germline assignment: CDR1 LNHDA and CDR2 SQIVND (reference sequence). The CDR3, as DNA: TGTGCCAGTAGTCCCCTAGGAAGCAGGGGGCGAAACGAGCAGTACTTC. As protein: CASSPLGSRGRNEQYF.

The rearrangement links TRBV10-2 to TRBJ1-5; TRBD1 is a possible D gene (5 bases). Trimming pared 6 bases from V and 4 bases from J, leaving 19 bases between. This CDR3 region has 16 residues. CDR1 is WSHSY, CDR2 SAAADI, per germline. CDR3 bases: TGCGCCAGCAGCAAGGGGATGGGGAAGACAAATCAGCCCCAGCATTTT. Translation: CASSKGMGKTNQPQHF.